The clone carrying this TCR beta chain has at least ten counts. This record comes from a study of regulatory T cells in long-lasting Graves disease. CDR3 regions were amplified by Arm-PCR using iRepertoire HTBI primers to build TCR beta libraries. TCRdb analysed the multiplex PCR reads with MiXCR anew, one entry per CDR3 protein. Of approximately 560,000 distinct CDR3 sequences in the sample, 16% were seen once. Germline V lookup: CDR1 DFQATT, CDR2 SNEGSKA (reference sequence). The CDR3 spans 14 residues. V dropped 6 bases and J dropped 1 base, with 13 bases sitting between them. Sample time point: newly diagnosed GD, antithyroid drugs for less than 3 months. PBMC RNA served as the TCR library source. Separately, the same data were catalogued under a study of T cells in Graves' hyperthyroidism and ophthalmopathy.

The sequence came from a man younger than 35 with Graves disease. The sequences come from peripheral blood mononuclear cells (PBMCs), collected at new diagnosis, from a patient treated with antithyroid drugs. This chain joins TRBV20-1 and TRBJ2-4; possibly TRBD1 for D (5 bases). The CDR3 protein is CSAWTPLAKNIQYF. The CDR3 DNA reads TGCAGTGCGTGGACACCCCTGGCCAAAAACATTCAGTACTTC.